This TCR beta chain is from a study of identical twins. Overall study results and limits: Conclusions were based on cross-sectional statistical analysis, without following the same donors. Reduced insertions were recorded for abundant cord blood beta clonotypes, with no such pattern in memory repertoires. Twin pairs' shared out-of-frame alpha sequences were enriched in low generation probability.

TCRdb re-called the 5' RACE reads with MiXCR, one entry per CDR3 protein. This sample has fewer than 500,000 distinct CDR3 sequences; 24% occur once, and the top ten carry 2.9%. The CDR3 spans 14 residues. CDR1 and CDR2 (germline): DFQATT, SNEGSKA (reference sequence). The ends lost 5 bases at V and 4 bases at J; junction bases unmatched: 6. This clonotype has more than one count but fewer than ten. The antigen remains unidentified. These data also featured in a second study, about T cells expressing NK-cell markers. This second study notes: An anti-gamma-delta TCR antibody confined sorting to alpha-beta TCR T cells across several of the experiments.

The rearrangement links TRBV20-1 to TRBJ2-1, with 9 bases that match TRBD2. The sample comprised CD4+ T cells sorted from blood. The receptor's source is a young woman in good health. This chain's CDR3 is CSASSGAFYNEQFF. In nucleotides, the CDR3 is TGCAGTGCTTCTAGCGGGGCCTTTTACAATGAGCAGTTCTTC.